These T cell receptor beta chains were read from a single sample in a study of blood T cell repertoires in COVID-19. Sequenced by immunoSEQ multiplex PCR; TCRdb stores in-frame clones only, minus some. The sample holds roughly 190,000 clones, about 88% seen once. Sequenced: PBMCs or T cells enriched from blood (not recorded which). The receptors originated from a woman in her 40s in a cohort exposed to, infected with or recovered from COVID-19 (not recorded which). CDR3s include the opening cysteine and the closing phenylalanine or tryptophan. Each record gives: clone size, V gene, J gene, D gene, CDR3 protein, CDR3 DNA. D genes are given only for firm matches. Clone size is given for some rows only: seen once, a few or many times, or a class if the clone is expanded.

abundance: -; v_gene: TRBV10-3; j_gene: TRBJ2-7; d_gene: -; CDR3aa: CAISESGVVGDEQYF; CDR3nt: TGTGCCATCAGTGAATCGGGAGTAGTTGGTGACGAGCAGTACTTC
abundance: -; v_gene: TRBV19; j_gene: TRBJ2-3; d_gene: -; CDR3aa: CASRLLGTDTQYF; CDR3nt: TGTGCCAGTAGACTGCTTGGCACAGATACGCAGTATTTT
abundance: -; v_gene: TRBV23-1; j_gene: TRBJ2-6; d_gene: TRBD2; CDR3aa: CASSPGRAGANVLTF; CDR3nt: TGCGCCAGCAGTCCGGGGAGGGCTGGGGCCAACGTCCTGACTTTC
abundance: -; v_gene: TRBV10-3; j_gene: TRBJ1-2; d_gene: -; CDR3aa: CAIRPRGGENYGYTF; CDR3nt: TGTGCCATCAGGCCCCGCGGGGGCGAAAACTATGGCTACACCTTC
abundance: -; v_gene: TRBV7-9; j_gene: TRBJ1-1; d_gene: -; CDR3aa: CASSDGTTNTEAFF; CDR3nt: TGTGCCAGCAGCGACGGGACTACGAACACTGAAGCTTTCTTT
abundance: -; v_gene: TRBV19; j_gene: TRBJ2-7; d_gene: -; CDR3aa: CASSLYGVSEQYF; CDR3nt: TGTGCCAGTAGCCTCTACGGGGTGAGCGAGCAGTACTTC
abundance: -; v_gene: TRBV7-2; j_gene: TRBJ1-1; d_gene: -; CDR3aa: CASSKGGGTEAFF; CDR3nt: TGTGCCAGCAGCAAGGGAGGGGGCACTGAAGCTTTCTTT
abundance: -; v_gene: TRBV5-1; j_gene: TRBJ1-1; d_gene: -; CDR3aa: CASSLARNTEAFF; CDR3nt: TGCGCCAGCAGCTTGGCCAGGAACACTGAAGCTTTCTTT
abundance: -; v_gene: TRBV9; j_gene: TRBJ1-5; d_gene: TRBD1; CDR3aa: CASSVGQGNQPQHF; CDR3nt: TGTGCCAGCAGCGTAGGACAGGGAAATCAGCCCCAGCATTTT
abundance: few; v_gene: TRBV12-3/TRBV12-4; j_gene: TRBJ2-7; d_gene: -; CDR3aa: CASSVQGGLRYF; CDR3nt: TGTGCCAGCAGTGTACAGGGTGGATTAAGGTACTTC
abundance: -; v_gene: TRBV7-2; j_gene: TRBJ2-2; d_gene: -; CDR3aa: CASSLGARTGELFF; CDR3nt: TGTGCCAGCAGCTTAGGTGCGAGAACCGGGGAGCTGTTTTTT
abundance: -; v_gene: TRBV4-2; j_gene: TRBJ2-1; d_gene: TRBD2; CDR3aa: CASSQYPRLADYNEQFF; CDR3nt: TGTGCCAGCAGCCAATATCCGCGGCTAGCGGACTACAATGAGCAGTTCTTC
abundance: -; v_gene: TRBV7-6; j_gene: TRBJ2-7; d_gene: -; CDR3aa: CASSSSGGEQYF; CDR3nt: TGTGCCAGCAGCTCATCCGGGGGCGAGCAGTACTTC
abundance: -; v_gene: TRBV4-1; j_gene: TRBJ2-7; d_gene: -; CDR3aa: CASSPQQGPYEQYF; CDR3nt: TGCGCCAGCAGCCCCCAACAGGGTCCCTACGAGCAGTACTTC
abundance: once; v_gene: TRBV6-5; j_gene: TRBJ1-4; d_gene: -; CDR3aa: CASSLDSLNEKLFF; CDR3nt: TGTGCCAGCAGTCTGGACAGCCTTAATGAAAAACTGTTTTTT
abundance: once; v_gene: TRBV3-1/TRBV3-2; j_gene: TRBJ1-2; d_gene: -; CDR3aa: CASSQEEGIIDGYTF; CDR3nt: TGTGCCAGCAGCCAAGAGGAGGGTATAATCGATGGCTACACCTTC
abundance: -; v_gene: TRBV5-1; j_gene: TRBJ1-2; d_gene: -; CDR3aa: CASSETGQTNEGYTF; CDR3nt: TGCGCCAGCAGCGAGACCGGACAGACCAACGAGGGCTACACCTTC
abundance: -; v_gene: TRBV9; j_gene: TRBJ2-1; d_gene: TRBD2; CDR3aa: CASSARGGHYNEQFF; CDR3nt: TGTGCCAGCAGCGCCCGGGGGGGCCACTACAATGAGCAGTTCTTC
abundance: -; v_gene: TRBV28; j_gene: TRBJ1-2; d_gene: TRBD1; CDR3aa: CASRNTPGQGLSSYGYTF; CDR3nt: TGTGCCAGCAGAAACACTCCGGGACAGGGCCTCTCTTCCTATGGCTACACCTTC
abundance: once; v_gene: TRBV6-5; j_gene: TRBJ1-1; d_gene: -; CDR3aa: CASSYGSMNTEAFF; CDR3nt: TGTGCCAGCAGTTACGGGAGCATGAACACTGAAGCTTTCTTT
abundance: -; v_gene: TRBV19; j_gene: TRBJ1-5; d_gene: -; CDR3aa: CASSIWGDGNQPQHF; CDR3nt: TGTGCCAGTAGTATATGGGGGGATGGGAATCAGCCCCAGCATTTT
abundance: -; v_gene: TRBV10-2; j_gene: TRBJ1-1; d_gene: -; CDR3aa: CASQRGGAPNTEAFF; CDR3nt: TGCGCCAGCCAAAGAGGGGGGGCGCCGAACACTGAAGCTTTCTTT
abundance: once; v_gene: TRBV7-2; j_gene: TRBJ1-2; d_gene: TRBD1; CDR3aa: CASSFIRTGARGYTF; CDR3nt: TGTGCCAGCAGCTTCATTAGGACAGGGGCGCGTGGCTACACCTTC
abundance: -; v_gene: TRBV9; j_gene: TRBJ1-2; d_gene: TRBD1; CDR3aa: CASSARQGGGYTF; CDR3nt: TGTGCCAGCAGCGCACGACAGGGCGGTGGCTACACCTTC
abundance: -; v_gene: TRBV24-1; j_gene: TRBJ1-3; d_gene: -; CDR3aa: CATSDTSGNTIYF; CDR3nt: TGTGCCACCAGTGACACGAGTGGAAACACCATATATTTT
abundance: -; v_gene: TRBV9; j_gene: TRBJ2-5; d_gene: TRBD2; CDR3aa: CASSDRAGVETQYF; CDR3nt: TGTGCCAGCAGCGATCGAGCGGGAGTTGAGACCCAGTACTTC
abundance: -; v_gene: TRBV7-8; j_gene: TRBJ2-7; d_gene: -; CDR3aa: CASSLGQSSYEQYF; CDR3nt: TGTGCCAGCAGCTTAGGCCAGTCGTCCTACGAGCAGTACTTC
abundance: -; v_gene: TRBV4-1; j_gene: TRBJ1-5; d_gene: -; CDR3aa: CASSQEGGGRVRQPQHF; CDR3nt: TGCGCCAGCAGCCAAGAGGGGGGGGGACGGGTCAGGCAGCCCCAGCATTTT
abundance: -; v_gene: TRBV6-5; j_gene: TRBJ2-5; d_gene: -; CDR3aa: CASSSQETQYF; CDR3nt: TGTGCCAGCAGCTCCCAAGAGACCCAGTACTTC
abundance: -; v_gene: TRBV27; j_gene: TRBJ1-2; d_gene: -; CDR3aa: CASSLLRDYGYTF; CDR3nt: TGTGCCAGCAGTTTGTTGAGGGACTATGGCTACACCTTC
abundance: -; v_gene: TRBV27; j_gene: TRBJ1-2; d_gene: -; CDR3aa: CASSPGRNGGYGYTF; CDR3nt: TGTGCCAGCAGTCCGGGTCGAAACGGAGGCTATGGCTACACCTTC
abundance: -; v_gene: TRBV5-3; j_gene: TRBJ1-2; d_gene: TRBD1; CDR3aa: CARSLRRCGQGDNYGYTF; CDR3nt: TGTGCCAGAAGCTTGAGAAGGTGCGGACAGGGTGACAACTATGGCTACACCTTC
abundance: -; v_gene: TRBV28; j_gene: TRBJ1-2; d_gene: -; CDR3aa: CASSSAYGYTF; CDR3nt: TGTGCCAGCAGTTCCGCGTATGGCTACACCTTC
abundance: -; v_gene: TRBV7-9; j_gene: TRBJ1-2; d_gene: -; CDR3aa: CASSPSGVNYGYTF; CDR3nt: TGTGCCAGCAGCCCTAGCGGCGTTAACTATGGCTACACCTTC
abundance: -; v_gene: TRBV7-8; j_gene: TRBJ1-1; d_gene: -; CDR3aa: CASGSPTGSDRRMNTEAFF; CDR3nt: TGTGCCAGCGGGTCCCCCACAGGCAGCGACCGACGGATGAACACTGAAGCTTTCTTT
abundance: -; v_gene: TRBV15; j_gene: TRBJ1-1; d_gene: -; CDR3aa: CATSRDLRVVNTEAFF; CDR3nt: TGTGCCACCAGCAGAGATTTGCGGGTGGTGAACACTGAAGCTTTCTTT
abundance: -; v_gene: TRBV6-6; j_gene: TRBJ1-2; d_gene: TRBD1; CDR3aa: CASSPTGANYGYTF; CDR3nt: TGTGCCAGCAGTCCGACAGGGGCTAACTATGGCTACACCTTC
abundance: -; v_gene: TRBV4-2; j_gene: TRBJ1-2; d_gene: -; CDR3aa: CASSARTRSDYGYTF; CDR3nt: TGTGCCAGCAGCGCCCGGACACGCTCGGACTATGGCTACACCTTC
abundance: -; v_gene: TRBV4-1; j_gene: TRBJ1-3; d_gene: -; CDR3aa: CASSQDGRAGNTIYF; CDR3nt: TGCGCCAGCAGCCAAGATGGCCGGGCTGGAAACACCATATATTTT
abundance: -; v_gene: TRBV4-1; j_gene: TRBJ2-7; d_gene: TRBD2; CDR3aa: CASSPKGLAPTYEQYF; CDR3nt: TGCGCCAGCAGCCCGAAGGGACTAGCGCCTACCTACGAGCAGTACTTC
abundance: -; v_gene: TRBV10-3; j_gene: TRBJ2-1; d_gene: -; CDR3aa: CAITTESSYNEQFF; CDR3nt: TGTGCCATCACTACAGAGAGCTCCTACAATGAGCAGTTCTTC
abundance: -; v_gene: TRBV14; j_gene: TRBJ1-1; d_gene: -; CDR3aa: CASSQDMDSLEAFF; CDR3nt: TGTGCCAGCAGCCAAGATATGGACAGTCTTGAAGCTTTCTTT
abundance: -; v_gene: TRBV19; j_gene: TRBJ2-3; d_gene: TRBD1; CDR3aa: CASSIVGTGTDTQYF; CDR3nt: TGTGCCAGTAGTATAGTTGGGACAGGGACAGATACGCAGTATTTT
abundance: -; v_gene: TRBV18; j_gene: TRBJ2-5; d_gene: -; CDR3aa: CASSRSPGSQETQYF; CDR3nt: TGTGCCAGCTCACGCAGTCCAGGTTCCCAAGAGACCCAGTACTTC
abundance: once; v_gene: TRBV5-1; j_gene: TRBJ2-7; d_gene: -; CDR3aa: CASSFSGGSYEQYF; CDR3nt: TGCGCCAGCAGCTTTTCCGGCGGTTCCTACGAGCAGTACTTC
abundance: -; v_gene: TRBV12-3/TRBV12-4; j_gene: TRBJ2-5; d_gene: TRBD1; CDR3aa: CASSYRGPETQYF; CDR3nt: TGTGCCAGCAGTTACAGGGGGCCAGAGACCCAGTACTTC
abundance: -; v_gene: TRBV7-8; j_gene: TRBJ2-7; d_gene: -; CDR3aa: CASSLGSGAHEQYF; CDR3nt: TGTGCCAGCAGCTTAGGATCGGGAGCCCACGAGCAGTACTTC
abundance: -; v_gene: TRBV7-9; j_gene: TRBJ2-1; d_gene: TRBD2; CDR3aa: CASSSGSRGGSNEQFF; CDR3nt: TGTGCCAGCAGCTCCGGAAGTCGTGGCGGGAGCAATGAGCAGTTCTTC